These 22 T cell receptor beta chains were all obtained from the same sample, sequenced in a study of blood T cells in healthy people across ages. The second PCR ran about 6 to 12 cycles with a sample-barcoded 5' primer and J-beta primers. One entry per CDR3 protein, called by TCRdb with MiXCR from the 5' RACE reads. The table lists some 1 million distinct CDR3 sequences, 40% to 50% of them singletons. The sample comprised blood. Every receptor here comes from a woman aged 55-70 years in good health.

The sample holds many counts of this clonotype. J is TRBJ2-7 and V is TRBV4-2; D is possibly TRBD1 (5 bases). There are 14 residues in the CDR3. Trimming removed 4 bases at V and 0 bases at J, with 10 bases between. Germline CDR1 reads LGHNA; CDR2 reads YNFKEQ. DNA of the CDR3: TGTGCCAGCAGCCCACCAGGGATCTCCTACGAGCAGTACTTC. It codes for CASSPPGISYEQYF.

This clonotype has a handful of counts. V and J are TRBV12-3 or TRBV12-4 and TRBJ1-5; D is perhaps TRBD1 (6 bases). Trimming took 7 bases from V and 3 from J, leaving 13 bases between them. The CDR3 runs to 14 residues. As DNA, the CDR3 is TGTGCCAGCACACACCGGGACAACAATCAGCCCCAGCATTTT. Translated: CASTHRDNNQPQHF.

This clonotype has a single count. The chain has TRBV6-5 and TRBJ2-1; D uncertain. V lost 10 bases to trimming and J lost 4 bases, with 8 bases between them. Germline V gene sequence: CDR1 MNHEY, CDR2 SVGAGI. The CDR3 is 11 amino acids. CDR3 in DNA: TGTGCCACCCAGTATTACAATGAGCAGTTCTTC. Amino acids: CATQYYNEQFF.

The rearrangement joins TRBV4-3 to TRBJ2-7; 10 bases align to TRBD2. Trimming at V came to 5 bases and at J to 2 bases, leaving 3 bases not matched to a gene. Germline V gene sequence: CDR1 LGHNA, CDR2 YSLEER. The CDR3 is 14 residues long. This CDR3 is CASSNLAGAYEQYF. CDR3 in DNA: TGCGCCAGCAGCAACCTAGCGGGAGCCTACGAGCAGTACTTC.

The chain combines TRBV4-2 with TRBJ2-1; 11 bases are shared with TRBD1. This CDR3 is 16 amino acids long. CDR1 is LGHNA, CDR2 YNFKEQ, per germline. V was pared by 1 base and J by 3 bases, with 2 bases of the junction left unmatched. CDR3 in DNA: TGTGCCAGCAGCCAAGGGACAGGGGGCTTCTACAATGAGCAGTTCTTC. Amino acids: CASSQGTGGFYNEQFF.

The V call is TRBV20-1, the J call TRBJ2-7, with 7 bases fitting TRBD2. The trim removed 5 bases at V and 3 bases at J, leaving 13 bases unmatched. CDR3 size: 15 residues. Germline loops: CDR1 DFQATT, CDR2 SNEGSKA (reference sequence). The CDR3 sequence is CSAVPSGNNNYEQYF. In DNA form, the CDR3 reads TGCAGTGCTGTACCTAGCGGAAATAATAACTACGAGCAGTACTTC.

This clonotype appeared a few times. This chain links TRBV15 with TRBJ2-1; D gene unclear. The CDR3 is made up of 13 amino acids. Trimming cost V 1 base and J 9 bases, with 10 bases left between them. Germline V gives CDR1 LNHNV, CDR2 YYDKDF (reference sequence). The CDR3, as DNA: TGTGCCACCAGCAGAGGGGCTGATGGTGAGCAGTTCTTC. Its protein product is CATSRGADGEQFF.

J is TRBJ2-5 and V is TRBV20-1; 7 bases line up with TRBD2. Germline-derived CDR1 and CDR2 are DFQATT and SNEGSKA (reference sequence). The CDR3 length is 15 residues. The junction had 12 bases not matched to a gene; V was cut back by 3 bases and J by 5 bases. The CDR3 here is CSASRSAGTNETQYF. In nucleotides, the CDR3 is TGCAGTGCTAGCCGGAGCGCCGGGACTAACGAGACCCAGTACTTC.

V is TRBV28 and J is TRBJ1-2; 8 bases line up with TRBD1. From germline, CDR1 is MDHEN and CDR2 SYDVKM. CDR3 length equals 14 residues. Trimming removed 7 bases from V and 5 bases from J; junction bases left unmatched: 9. For the CDR3, the DNA is TGTGCCAGCAACCATGACAGGGGCCCATATGGCTACACCTTC. Its protein is CASNHDRGPYGYTF.

In this sample, this clonotype turned up a few times. The chain uses TRBV3-1 and TRBJ2-4; possible D gene TRBD1, 6 bases. Between the trimmed V and J ends, which lost 6 bases and 0 bases, there was a span of 12 bases. Germline values: CDR1 LGHDT, CDR2 YNNKEL (reference sequence). This CDR3 has 15 residues. For the CDR3, the DNA is TGTGCCAGCAGTCCCAAGACAGGAGCCAAAAACATTCAGTACTTC. Its protein product is CASSPKTGAKNIQYF. Complete variable domain (other parts from reference TRBV3-1 and TRBJ2-4): DTAVSQTPKYLVTQMGNDKSIKCEQNLGHDTMYWYKQDSKKFLKIMFSYNNKELIINETVPNRFSPKSPDKAHLNLHINSLELGDSAVYFCASSPKTGAKNIQYFGAGTRLSVL.

This clonotype was picked up a small number of times. V usage is TRBV29-1 and J usage is TRBJ2-5; 13 bases fit TRBD2. V lost 2 bases, J lost 11 bases, and 17 bases stayed unmatched. Germline-derived CDR1 and CDR2 are SQVTM and ANQGSEA. CDR3 length: 17 residues. The CDR3 nucleotides read TGCAGCGTTGAACCTAAGACTAGCGGGAGGCCCTCTTATGAGCAGTACTTC. Its protein is CSVEPKTSGRPSYEQYF. Looking up the rest from reference TRBV29-1 and TRBJ2-5 gives the full variable domain: SAVISQKPSRDICQRGTSLTIQCQVDSQVTMMFWYRQQPGQSLTLIATANQGSEATYESGFVIDKFPISRPNLTFSTLTVSNMSPEDSSIYLCSVEPKTSGRPSYEQYFGPGTRLLVL.

Concerning this clonotype: A read error may produce the germline difference seen at one junction end. The chain is built from TRBV27 and TRBJ2-2; tentatively, D is TRBD2 (5 bases). The CDR3 extends over 14 amino acids. Germline assignment: CDR1 MNHEY and CDR2 SMNVEV (reference sequence). DNA of the CDR3: TGTGCCTGCAGTCTCTTACTAGGCGCCGGGGAGCTGTTTTTT. Protein: CACSLLLGAGELFF.

The chain employs TRBV12-3 or TRBV12-4 and TRBJ2-7; no clear D gene. The CDR3 consists of 15 residues. V dropped 3 bases and J dropped 2 bases, with 14 bases sitting between them. The CDR3 nucleotides read TGTGCCAGCAGTTTTTCCCCCACGCTTCCCTACGAGCAGTACTTC. Translation: CASSFSPTLPYEQYF.

Worth noting for this clonotype: A read error is possible here, since a much larger clone lies one base away. The V gene is TRBV29-1, the J gene TRBJ2-5; perhaps TRBD2 as D (5 bases). The germline V gene encodes CDR1 SQVTM and CDR2 ANQGSEA. CDR3 length equals 12 residues. CDR3 sequence: CGVERSPETQYF. CDR3 DNA: TGCGGCGTTGAGCGGAGCCCGGAGACCCAGTACTTC.

The rearrangement joins TRBV7-2 to TRBJ2-2, with D possibly TRBD2 on 5 matching bases. V was pared by 4 bases and J by 4 bases, with 16 bases between. The CDR3 has 16 amino acids. Germline V lookup: CDR1 SGHTA, CDR2 FQGNSA. CDR3 sequence reads: CASSSGRGPVTGELFF. The CDR3 nucleotides are TGTGCCAGCAGCTCGGGCCGGGGTCCAGTCACCGGGGAGCTGTTTTTT.

The chain links TRBV30 to TRBJ1-2; unclear D gene. This CDR3 comprises 12 residues. Germline V gene data show CDR1 as GTSNPN and CDR2 as SVGIG (reference sequence). Between the trimmed V and J ends, which lost 2 bases and 8 bases, there was a span of 12 bases. The CDR3 DNA sequence: TGTGCCTGGAGTAGCCGCCGAAGAGGCTACACCTTC. Protein: CAWSSRRRGYTF.

This clonotype turned up a few times. The V call is TRBV7-6, the J call TRBJ2-6, with 10 bases matching TRBD1. V lost 5 bases, J lost 1 base, and 5 bases stayed unmatched. The CDR3 contains 17 residues. From germline, CDR1 is SGHVS and CDR2 FNYEAQ. The CDR3 sequence: CASSAGTGVSGANVLTF. DNA for the CDR3: TGTGCCAGCAGCGCCGGGACAGGGGTATCTGGGGCCAACGTCCTGACTTTC.

J is TRBJ2-3 and V is TRBV27; TRBD2 aligns across 9 bases. The junction had 5 bases not matched to a gene; V was cut back by 2 bases and J by 5 bases. Germline-derived CDR1 and CDR2 are MNHEY and SMNVEV (reference sequence). The CDR3 runs 15 residues. The CDR3 reads CASSLGGRGLDTQYF. The CDR3 DNA reads TGTGCCAGCAGTTTAGGCGGGAGGGGGCTAGATACGCAGTATTTT.

The chain has TRBV7-2 and TRBJ2-7; 14 bases agree with TRBD2. With V trimmed by 4 bases and J by 0 bases, 8 bases remained unmatched. Germline-derived CDR1 and CDR2 are SGHTA and FQGNSA. CDR3 length: 18 residues. The CDR3 loop is CASSSGLAGAQRSYEQYF. The CDR3 DNA is TGTGCCAGCAGCTCGGGACTAGCGGGAGCTCAGCGCTCCTACGAGCAGTACTTC.

This chain links TRBV6-1 with TRBJ1-4; 9 positions agree with TRBD1. J gave up 7 bases and V 6 bases, and 9 bases lay outside the gene matches. The CDR3 consists of 15 residues. The germline V gene has CDR1 MNHNS and CDR2 SASEGT. The chain's CDR3 is CASRTDRGLLEKLFF. CDR3 sequence (DNA): TGTGCCAGCAGGACGGACAGGGGACTTCTTGAAAAACTGTTTTTT.

This chain links TRBV7-9 with TRBJ2-1; 13 bases match TRBD2. The CDR3 consists of 18 residues. Germline V gene lookup returns CDR1 SEHNR and CDR2 FQNEAQ (reference sequence). The ends lost 3 bases at V and 6 bases at J; junction bases unmatched: 11. The CDR3 nucleotides read TGTGCCAGCAGCTTTGGGACTAGCGGGATCCCACACCCCAATGAGCAGTTCTTC. It encodes CASSFGTSGIPHPNEQFF.

This clonotype was seen a few times. This chain uses TRBV20-1 with TRBJ2-3, with 14 nucleotides matching TRBD2. The germline CDR1 and CDR2 sequences are DFQATT and SNEGSKA (reference sequence). The CDR3 has 16 amino acids. V trimming: 6 bases; J trimming: 8 bases; junction bases outside the gene matches: 13. The CDR3 reads CSAERGLAGEVSTQYF. The CDR3 DNA reads as TGCAGTGCGGAGAGGGGACTAGCGGGAGAAGTGAGTACGCAGTATTTT.